These 21 T cell receptor beta chains share one sample of origin, sequenced in a study of CD8 T cells in ankylosing spondylitis. TCRdb re-derived calls from the 5' RACE reads in MiXCR, one entry per CDR3 protein. The repertoire consists of about 340,000 distinct CDR3 sequences, with 14% to 15% occurring once and the leading ten covering 0.9% to 1.2%. The sample comprised blood, either unsorted or a sorted T cell fraction (not recorded which). The source of these receptors is a male donor with ankylosing spondylitis or in good health (not recorded which).

This sequence joins TRBV10-3 and TRBJ2-7, with D possibly TRBD1 on 6 matching bases. The CDR3 has 13 amino acids. Trimming took 7 bases from V and 3 from J, leaving 13 bases between them. Germline V gives CDR1 ENHRY, CDR2 SYGVKD. CDR3 protein: CAITQGSLYEQYF. In DNA form, the CDR3 reads TGTGCCATCACGCAGGGGTCGCTCTACGAGCAGTACTTC.

This sequence joins TRBV7-7 and TRBJ2-2; the D gene is possibly TRBD2 (6 bases). V lost 5 bases and J 4 bases, leaving 11 bases between the germline ends. The CDR3 is 14 amino acids. Per germline, CDR1 SSHAT and CDR2 FNYEAQ (reference sequence). DNA for the CDR3: TGTGCCAGCAGCATCGGACTATTCACCGGGGAGCTGTTTTTT. Translated, it gives CASSIGLFTGELFF.

In its sample, this clonotype was seen many times. The CDR3 reads CASRPGTVEETQYF. The CDR3 DNA reads TGTGCCAGCCGCCCAGGGACGGTAGAAGAGACCCAGTACTTC. The chain recombines TRBV12-3 or TRBV12-4 with TRBJ2-5; either TRBD1 or TRBD2 may fit D (5 bases each). This CDR3 spans 14 amino acids. Trimming removed 8 bases from V and 3 bases from J, with 16 bases in between.

The V gene is TRBV9, the J gene TRBJ2-7, with D unclear. V lost 0 bases, J lost 2 bases, and 12 bases lay in between. CDR3 size: 15 residues. Germline assignment: CDR1 SGDLS and CDR2 YYNGEE. The CDR3 loop is CASSVGPSPPYEQYF. The CDR3 coding sequence is TGTGCCAGCAGCGTAGGACCCAGCCCCCCCTACGAGCAGTACTTC.

The V and J genes are TRBV7-2 and TRBJ2-3; tentatively, D is TRBD2 (5 bases). V was clipped by 5 bases and J by 6 bases, with 15 bases between them. Germline assignment: CDR1 SGHTA and CDR2 FQGNSA. CDR3 length: 14 residues. The CDR3: CASSPRTGWDTQYF. In DNA form, the CDR3 reads TGTGCCAGCAGCCCCCGGACGGGGTGGGATACGCAGTATTTT. The variable domain in full, completed from reference TRBV7-2 and TRBJ2-3, reads GAGVSQSPSNKVTEKGKDVELRCDPISGHTALYWYRQSLGQGLEFLIYFQGNSAPDKSGLPSDRFSAERTGGSVSTLTIQRTQQEDSAVYLCASSPRTGWDTQYFGPGTRLTVL.

This clonotype has just a few counts. V usage is TRBV6-4 and J usage is TRBJ2-2; D is undetermined. There are 14 residues in the CDR3. V was clipped by 5 bases and J by 4 bases, with 11 bases between them. Germline V gene data show CDR1 as MRHNA and CDR2 as SNTAGT. In nucleotides, the CDR3 is TGTGCCAGCAGTTATGGGCGGTCCACCGGGGAGCTGTTTTTT. Translating it yields CASSYGRSTGELFF.

CDR3 sequence (DNA): TGTGCCAGCAGTTGGACAGGGGTCTCCTACGAGCAGTACTTC. It specifies CASSWTGVSYEQYF. This chain links TRBV12-3 or TRBV12-4 with TRBJ2-7; TRBD1 matches at 9 bases. The CDR3 is 14 amino acids. V shed 4 bases and J 0 bases; nucleotides not matched to a gene: 1.

J is TRBJ2-7 and V is TRBV5-1; the D gene is possibly TRBD2 (6 bases). Germline loops: CDR1 SGHRS, CDR2 YFSETQ. Trimming stripped 4 bases from V and 3 bases from J, with 14 bases between. CDR3 length equals 14 residues. CDR3 region: CASSPEAGHYEQYF. For the CDR3, the DNA is TGCGCCAGCAGCCCAGAAGCGGGCCACTACGAGCAGTACTTC.

This clonotype was found many times. This chain connects TRBV12-3 or TRBV12-4 to TRBJ1-5; D is ambiguous. The V and J ends lost 1 base and 0 bases respectively, with 7 bases between them. The CDR3 is 15 residues long. DNA for the CDR3: TGTGCCAGCAGTTTAGGGGCAGATAGCAATCAGCCCCAGCATTTT. This codes for CASSLGADSNQPQHF.

This clonotype was counted at least ten times. This chain uses TRBV2 with TRBJ1-1; D gene unclear. The germline gives CDR1 SNHLY, CDR2 FYNNEI. Trimming cost V 6 bases and J 0 bases, with 11 bases left between them. The CDR3 runs 14 residues. As DNA, the CDR3 is TGTGCCAGCAGCAAACGGGGTTTGAACACTGAAGCTTTCTTT. It translates to CASSKRGLNTEAFF.

This clonotype was counted a few times. V is TRBV6-2 or TRBV6-3 and J is TRBJ2-5; D perhaps matches TRBD1 (8 bases). The V and J ends lost 6 bases and 4 bases respectively, with 15 bases between them. This CDR3 has 14 residues. In germline, CDR1 is MNHEY, CDR2 SVGEGT. The CDR3 bases are TGTGCCAGCAGGTCCACAGGGGGGGGAGAGACCCAGTACTTC. Translation: CASRSTGGGETQYF.

This clonotype was counted only a few times. This sequence joins TRBV20-1 and TRBJ2-1; D gene unclear. CDR3 length: 13 amino acids. Trimming took off 3 bases at V and 4 bases at J, with 10 bases between the two ends. Germline CDR1 is DFQATT and CDR2 is SNEGSKA (reference sequence). The CDR3 spells CSASIAKYNEQFF. As DNA, the CDR3 is TGCAGTGCTAGTATTGCAAAGTACAATGAGCAGTTCTTC.

This clonotype was observed a handful of times. This chain joins TRBV4-2 and TRBJ2-3, with D maybe TRBD1 (6 bases). V lost 1 base to trimming and J lost 4 bases, with 24 bases between them. The CDR3 is made up of 19 amino acids. Germline V lookup: CDR1 LGHNA, CDR2 YNFKEQ. The CDR3 protein is CASSQGNGLGGHKSDTQYF. The CDR3 DNA reads TGTGCCAGCAGCCAAGGCAACGGGCTAGGGGGACACAAGTCAGATACGCAGTATTTT.

This sequence joins TRBV3-1 and TRBJ1-2; 7 nucleotides match TRBD1. In germline, CDR1 is LGHDT, CDR2 YNNKEL (reference sequence). The CDR3 consists of 15 residues. The V gene end was trimmed by 0 bases and the J gene end by 4 bases; junction bases not matched to a gene: 5. The chain's CDR3 is CASSQDNTGAYGYTF. CDR3 DNA sequence: TGTGCCAGCAGCCAAGATAATACAGGGGCCTATGGCTACACCTTC.

The sample holds a few counts of this clonotype. This chain joins TRBV12-3 or TRBV12-4 and TRBJ1-2; D is perhaps TRBD1 (6 bases). This CDR3 is 13 amino acids long. Trimming took off 7 bases at V and 4 bases at J, with 13 bases between the two ends. In nucleotides, the CDR3 is TGTGCCAGCAAACCGGGACACCTCTATGGCTACACCTTC. It specifies CASKPGHLYGYTF.

The V and J genes are TRBV10-3 and TRBJ2-7; no definite D call. V was trimmed by 6 bases and J by 7 bases, leaving 13 bases between them. Germline-derived CDR1 and CDR2 are ENHRY and SYGVKD. The CDR3 is made up of 12 amino acids. In DNA form, the CDR3 reads TGTGCCATCAGCCCCGACACCCTTGAGCAGTACTTC. Translated: CAISPDTLEQYF.

The chain recombines TRBV5-1 with TRBJ1-6; weak D call: TRBD1 (6 bases). This CDR3 has 16 amino acids. The germline CDR1 and CDR2 sequences are SGHRS and YFSETQ. The ends were cut back, 4 bases at V and 7 bases at J, with 18 bases in the middle. CDR3 sequence reads: CASSVEGGFGNSPLHF. CDR3 DNA sequence: TGCGCCAGCAGCGTCGAAGGGGGATTCGGCAATTCACCCCTCCACTTT.

The rearrangement joins TRBV12-3 or TRBV12-4 to TRBJ2-5, with TRBD2 matching over 16 bases. The V gene end was trimmed by 2 bases and the J gene end by 7 bases; junction bases not matched to a gene: 7. There are 17 residues in the CDR3. The CDR3 loop is CASSLIEGTSGRGTQYF. CDR3 bases: TGTGCCAGCAGTTTAATCGAAGGGACTAGCGGGAGGGGGACCCAGTACTTC.

This clonotype showed up many times. The chain employs TRBV12-3 or TRBV12-4 and TRBJ2-1; 11 bases match TRBD1. V shed 6 bases and J 7 bases; nucleotides not matched to a gene: 8. CDR3 length equals 15 residues. CDR3 nucleotide sequence: TGTGCCAGCAGACCTCGGACAGGGGGCATGAATGAGCAGTTCTTC. Encoded protein: CASRPRTGGMNEQFF.

The chain has TRBV20-1 and TRBJ2-1; 14 bases line up with TRBD2. This CDR3 region has 17 residues. From germline, CDR1 is DFQATT and CDR2 SNEGSKA (reference sequence). J was trimmed by 0 bases and V by 7 bases; bases with no gene match: 8. The CDR3 sequence: CSVSGLAGVSSYNEQFF. CDR3 nucleotide sequence: TGCAGTGTCTCGGGACTAGCGGGGGTGAGCTCCTACAATGAGCAGTTCTTC.

This clonotype was counted between two and nine times. This chain connects TRBV29-1 to TRBJ2-2, with unresolved D. The V end was cut by 4 bases, the J end by 3 bases, with 9 bases between. The V gene's germline CDR1 is SQVTM and CDR2 ANQGSEA. The CDR3 runs to 13 residues. CDR3 protein: CSVAGVHTGELFF. The CDR3 coding sequence is TGCAGCGTTGCTGGGGTGCACACCGGGGAGCTGTTTTTT.